The source of this T cell receptor (beta chain) is a study of blood T cell repertoires in COVID-19. Trimming removed 3 bases from V and 0 bases from J, with 6 bases in between. CDR1 is MNHEY, CDR2 SMNVEV, per germline (reference sequence). The CDR3 covers 14 residues. Libraries were prepared by immunoSEQ multiplex PCR; TCRdb keeps only in-frame clonotypes and omits some of them. In the table there are 650,000 to 800,000 clones, about 87% of which are singletons. Sequencing was done on a sample of peripheral blood. This sequence originates from a woman aged 18-29 years with acute or convalescent COVID-19. The chain links TRBV27 to TRBJ1-5; no clear D gene. CDR3 nucleotide sequence: TGTGCCAGCAGTTTCCTCGGTAGCAATCAGCCCCAGCATTTT. Translated, it gives CASSFLGSNQPQHF.